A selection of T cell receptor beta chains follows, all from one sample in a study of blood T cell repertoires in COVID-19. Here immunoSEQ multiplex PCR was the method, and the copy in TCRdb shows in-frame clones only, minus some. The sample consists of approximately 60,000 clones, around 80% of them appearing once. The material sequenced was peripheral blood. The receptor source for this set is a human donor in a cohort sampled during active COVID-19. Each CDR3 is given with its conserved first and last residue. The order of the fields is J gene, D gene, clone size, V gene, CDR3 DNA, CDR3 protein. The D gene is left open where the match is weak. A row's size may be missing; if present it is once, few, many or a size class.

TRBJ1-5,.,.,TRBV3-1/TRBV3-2,TGTGCCAGCAGCCAAGGAGGTCTGAGAAATCAGCCCCAGCATTTT,CASSQGGLRNQPQHF
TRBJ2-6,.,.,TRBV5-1,TGCGCCAGCAGCCCCAGCCTAGGAGGGGCCAACGTCCTGACTTTC,CASSPSLGGANVLTF
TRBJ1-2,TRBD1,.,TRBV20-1,TGCAGTGCCCGCGCCCAGGGGGCATACACCTTC,CSARAQGAYTF
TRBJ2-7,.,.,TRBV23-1,TGCGCCAGCCGAACCGGAACTAGCTACGAGCAGTACTTC,CASRTGTSYEQYF
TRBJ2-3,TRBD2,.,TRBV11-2,TGTGCCAGCAGCTCCGGACTAGCGGGATATACAGATACGCAGTATTTT,CASSSGLAGYTDTQYF
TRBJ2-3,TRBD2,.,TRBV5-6,TGTGCCAGCAGCTTTCAATCTAGCGGGGGGTATACGCAGTATTTT,CASSFQSSGGYTQYF
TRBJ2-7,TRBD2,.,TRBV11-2,TGTGCCAGCAGCTTACTTGCGGGGGTCTACGAGCAGTACTTC,CASSLLAGVYEQYF
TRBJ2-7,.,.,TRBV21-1,TGTGCCAGCAGCAAATTATTTCCGCGGGACCTATCCCGCAATTGGCAGTACTTC,CASSKLFPRDLSRNWQYF
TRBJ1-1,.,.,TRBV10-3,TGTGCCATCAGTTCACAGGGAACGAACACTGAAGCTTTCTTT,CAISSQGTNTEAFF
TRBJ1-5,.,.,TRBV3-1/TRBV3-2,TGTGCCAGCAGCCTCAGAGGCGGCAATCAGCCCCAGCATTTT,CASSLRGGNQPQHF
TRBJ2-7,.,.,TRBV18,TGTGCCAGCTCACTATATTCGTCTGGGGGCCCCTACGAGCAGTACTTC,CASSLYSSGGPYEQYF
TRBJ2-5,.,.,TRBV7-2,TGTGCCAGCAGCTTTCTAGCGAACGTCCAAGAGACCCAGTACTTC,CASSFLANVQETQYF
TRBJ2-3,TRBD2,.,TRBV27,TGTGCCAGCAGTCCAAGACTAGCGGAGAGCACAGATACGCAGTATTTT,CASSPRLAESTDTQYF
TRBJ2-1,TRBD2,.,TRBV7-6,TGTGCCAGCAGCTTAGTAGCGGGGCCATACAATGAGCAGTTCTTC,CASSLVAGPYNEQFF
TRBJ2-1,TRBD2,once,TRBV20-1,TGCAGTGCTAGTCGGCGGGGGGGCCACAATGAGCAGTTCTTC,CSASRRGGHNEQFF
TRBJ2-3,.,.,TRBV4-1,TGCGCCAGCAGCCATTGGTGGAGTGCAGATACGCAGTATTTT,CASSHWWSADTQYF
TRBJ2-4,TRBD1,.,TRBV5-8,TGTGCCAGCAGCTTGGTTCAGGGGGCGGTCGGAAACATTCAGTACTTC,CASSLVQGAVGNIQYF
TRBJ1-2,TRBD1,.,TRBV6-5,TGTGCCAGCAGCTCCAATGACAGGGCTGTCTATGGCTACACCTTC,CASSSNDRAVYGYTF
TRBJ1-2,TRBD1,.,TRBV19,TGTGCCAATAATGCGACAGGGCTTAACTATGGCTACACCTTC,CANNATGLNYGYTF
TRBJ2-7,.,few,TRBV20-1,TGCAGTGCTAGTCTCTCTTACGAGCAGTACTTC,CSASLSYEQYF
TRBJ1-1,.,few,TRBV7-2,TGTGCCAGCAGCTTGGCTGGCAGGGTCACTGAAGCTTTCTTT,CASSLAGRVTEAFF
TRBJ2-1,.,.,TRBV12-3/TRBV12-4,TGTGCCAGCGTGTTGAGCTCCTACAATGAGCAGTTCTTC,CASVLSSYNEQFF
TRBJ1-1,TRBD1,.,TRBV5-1,TGCGCCAGCAGCATAGGGGGCCGCGGTGAAGCTTTCTTT,CASSIGGRGEAFF
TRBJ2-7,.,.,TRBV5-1,TGCGCCAGCAGCTCCGGGGCCTACGAGCAGTACTTC,CASSSGAYEQYF
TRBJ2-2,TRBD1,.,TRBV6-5,TGTGCCAGCAGTTACAAAGGGGGCCGGACCGGGGAGCTGTTTTTT,CASSYKGGRTGELFF
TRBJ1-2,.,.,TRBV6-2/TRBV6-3,TGTGCCAGCAGTTCTTTAGGGAGCGGCTATGGCTACACCTTC,CASSSLGSGYGYTF
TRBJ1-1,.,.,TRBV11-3,TGTGCCAGCAGCTTAAGCGCAGACACTGAAGCTTTCTTT,CASSLSADTEAFF
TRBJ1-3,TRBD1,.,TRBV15,TGTGCCACCAGCAGACAGGGGGCTTCTGGAAACACCATATATTTT,CATSRQGASGNTIYF
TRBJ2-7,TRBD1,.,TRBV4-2,TGTGCCAGCAGCCAAGCGGTGGGACAGACCTACGAGCAGTACTTC,CASSQAVGQTYEQYF
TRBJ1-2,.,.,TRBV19,TGTGCCAGCCGGGACAACAGCCTCTATGGCTACACCTTC,CASRDNSLYGYTF
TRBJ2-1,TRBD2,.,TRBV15,TGTGCCACCAGCAGAGATCGGGGCGTGCGCGGGGGGGCATATGAGCAGTTCTTC,CATSRDRGVRGGAYEQFF
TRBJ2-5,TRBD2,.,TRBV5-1,TGCGCCAGCAGCTCCGGACTAGCGGGAGGGTCCCAAGAGACCCAGTACTTC,CASSSGLAGGSQETQYF
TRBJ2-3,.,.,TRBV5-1,TGCGCCAGCAGCCAGGGGGGAGATACGCAGTATTTT,CASSQGGDTQYF
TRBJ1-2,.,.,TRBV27,TGTGCCAGCAGTATTGACAGTAACTATGGCTACACCTTC,CASSIDSNYGYTF
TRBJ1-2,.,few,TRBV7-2,TGTGCCAGCAGATGGGAGGAGTATGGCTACACCTTC,CASRWEEYGYTF
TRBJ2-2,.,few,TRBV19,TGTGCCAGTAGTACGTCGGCCGGGAGCGGTACCGGGGAGCTGTTTTTT,CASSTSAGSGTGELFF
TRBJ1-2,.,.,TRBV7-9,TGTGCCAGCAGCTTAGCAGGGGTTAGGGACTATGGCTACACCTTC,CASSLAGVRDYGYTF
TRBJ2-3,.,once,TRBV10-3,TGTGCCTCGGGACTTACCACAGATACGCAGTATTTT,CASGLTTDTQYF
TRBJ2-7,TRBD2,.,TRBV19,TGTGCCAGTAAGTCTCTAGCGGGGGCCTACGAGCAGTACTTC,CASKSLAGAYEQYF
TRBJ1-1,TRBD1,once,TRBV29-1,TGCAGCGTTGATGACAGGGTCGGTGAGAACACTGAAGCTTTCTTT,CSVDDRVGENTEAFF
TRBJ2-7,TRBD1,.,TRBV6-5,TGTGCCAGCAGTAGGGACAGGAGTTCCTACGAGCAGTACTTC,CASSRDRSSYEQYF
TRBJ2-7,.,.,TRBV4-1,TGCGCCAGCAGCCAAGAAGGGCAGGGCCTCTACGAGCAGTACTTC,CASSQEGQGLYEQYF
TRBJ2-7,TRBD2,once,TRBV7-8,TGTGCCAGCAGCTTAGCGGAAGCTAGCGGGAGTCGTGGTGCGTACTTC,CASSLAEASGSRGAYF
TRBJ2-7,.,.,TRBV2,TGTGCCAGCAAACAGGGTTGGAGCTCCTACGAGCAGTACTTC,CASKQGWSSYEQYF
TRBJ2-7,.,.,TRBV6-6,TGTGCCAGCAGTTACCCCTTTTCGGGAGCAACCCACGAGCAGTACTTC,CASSYPFSGATHEQYF
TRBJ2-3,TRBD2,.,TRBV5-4,TGTGCCAGCAGCTCCCCGTTACTAGCGGGTGGGGATACGCAGTATTTT,CASSSPLLAGGDTQYF
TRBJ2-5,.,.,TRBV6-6,TGTGCCAGCAGCTTCTCCGGGGGGGGACAGGGAAAGACCCAGTACTTC,CASSFSGGGQGKTQYF
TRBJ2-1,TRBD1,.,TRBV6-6,TGTGCCAGCAGCCGGGACAGGGCGTACAATGAGCAGTTCTTC,CASSRDRAYNEQFF
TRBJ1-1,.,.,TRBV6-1,TGTGCCAGCAGTGAACTAAACAGGGCAGTATCTGAAGCTTTCTTT,CASSELNRAVSEAFF
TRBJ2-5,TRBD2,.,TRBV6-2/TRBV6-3,TGTGCCAGCAGTTCACCCGGACTAGCGGGCGGAGAGACCCAGTACTTC,CASSSPGLAGGETQYF
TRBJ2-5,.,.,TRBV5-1,TGCGCCAGCAGCTTGGAAGCACAAGAGACCCAGTACTTC,CASSLEAQETQYF
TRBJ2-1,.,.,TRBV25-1,TGTGCCAGCACCCGTCAGGGTCAGGATGAGCAGTTCTTC,CASTRQGQDEQFF